The clone carrying this T cell receptor beta chain has a single count. Its antigen is not known. The CDR3 covers 15 residues. Germline CDR1 reads SGHAT; CDR2 reads FQDESV (reference sequence). The trim removed 5 bases at V and 4 bases at J, leaving 10 bases unmatched. The data belong to a study of T cells in localized non-small cell lung cancer. Study-level points and caveats: Adjacent lung held a median roughly 60 of the top 100 tumor clones. Higher blood T cell density tracked longer overall survival.

This table comes from immunoSEQ multiplex PCR, and its TCRdb copy is limited to in-frame clones, with some not included. The sample includes under 15,000 clones, approximately 86% seen only once; the top ten take 50% to 75%. This material consisted of peripheral blood, taken before any cancer treatment. V gene TRBV11-1 combines with J gene TRBJ2-7; 8 bases align to TRBD1. This sequence originates from a male donor aged 60 or over with stage III lung adenocarcinoma. The CDR3 nucleotides read TGTGCCAGCAGCCCGGCCCCTCAGGGGGCTTACGAGCAGTACTTC. It translates to CASSPAPQGAYEQYF.